The sequence of this TCR beta chain was determined in a study of spatial heterogeneity in lung cancer. Study context: Detected sequences consistently included more beta-chain ones than alpha-chain ones. Findings and caveats of the study: Ubiquitous expanded tumor TCRs appeared in blood more at resection than follow-up.

The study tagged each TCR cDNA molecule with a unique molecular identifier. TCRdb redid the calling of the 5' RACE reads with MiXCR, one entry per CDR3 protein. The table includes about 23,000 distinct CDR3 sequences, about 4.5% detected once. Deletions cut 8 bases from V and 5 bases from J, with 24 bases between. The CDR3 covers 16 residues. Looked up from germline, CDR1 is LGHDT and CDR2 is YNNKEL (reference sequence). Described time point: sample taken at primary tumor resection. Frozen PBMC, nontumor lung or tumor provided whole RNA, which was sequenced unsorted. The donor group consisted of 55 to 85 patients who had untreated, early-stage non-small cell lung cancer. This clonotype was counted many times. Its antigen is unidentified.

This rearrangement joins TRBV3-1 to TRBJ2-5; no firm D call. Sequencing was performed on PBMCs, taken at surgery. This TCR was sampled from a male donor with early-stage non-small cell lung cancer. The CDR3: CASSHSLGARHETQYF. CDR3 nucleotides: TGTGCCAGCTCCCACTCCCTGGGCGCCCGGCACGAGACCCAGTACTTC.